Sequencing of this T cell receptor (beta chain) was carried out in a study of blood T cell repertoires in COVID-19 (TCRdb year 2020). For context, the study as a whole: Samples from collaborators originated in the United States, Italy and Spain and spanned both the acute and convalescent phases of COVID-19. The samples were drawn from the first 160 participants of the ongoing ImmuneRACE study and from 1,200 or so subjects provided by 6 global collaborators. Deeply sampled blood TCRbeta repertoires from subjects exposed to, actively infected with, or recovered from COVID-19 were included in the dataset. The repertoires were released in a freely available public database meant as a resource for research on the immune response to SARS-CoV-2. The material from the prospective study consisted of cDNA or gDNA derived from T cells, B-cell-depleted T cells, or PBMCs. HLA class I and class II types, where available, came from metadata supplied by the sample provider rather than from assay-based typing. A de-identified subject ID, COVID-19 status, age in years and sex were almost always included in the sample metadata.

Whole blood was collected in K2EDTA tubes by collaborating institutions according to the institutions' own protocols. For TCRbeta analysis, collaborators shipped samples in one of three forms: frozen whole blood, isolated PBMCs, or DNA extracted from either of those sample types. TCRbeta CDR3 regions were amplified from genomic DNA by means of the immunoSEQ Assay, a bias-controlled multiplex PCR. Turning to the authors' computational methods: Nucleated cell counts per sample were estimated from amplification of reference gene primers within the assay. To quantify the absolute abundance of each unique TCRbeta CDR3 rearrangement, sequence reads were collapsed and filtered. For each sample, productive Simpson clonality was calculated as the square root of Simpson's diversity index across productive rearrangements. TCRdb holds this immuneACCESS table with in-frame rearrangements only. Some clones are missing; in checked studies, unresolved V genes explain under half, and the rest has no known cause. Clonal size and the V and J genes are those of that table, whereas D and trimming came from the DNA. This sample is represented by about 75,000 clones; roughly 88% of them were singletons. The top ten clonotypes cover 20% to 25% of the sample.

Broader findings and caveats from the paper: How much clinical and demographic metadata was included differed by source and by participant, and the metadata was provided uncurated.

A note on this clone: Its antigen remains unidentified. One base away there is no much larger clone; base qualities are not given.

For this chain, trimming is 0 bases at the V end and 7 bases at the J end, and the number of junction bases without a gene match is 6. Inclusive of the bounding cysteine and phenylalanine, the CDR3 is 15 residues long. Just the 45-base CDR3 DNA is kept, in frame starting at base 1. CDR1 SGHRS and CDR2 YFSETQ were looked up in the germline V gene. This TCR derives from a woman in her forties or fifties with acute or convalescent COVID-19. This chain is built from TRBV5-1 and TRBJ2-2; 7 central bases correspond to TRBD1. The sequenced sample was peripheral blood. The DNA reads as follows: TGCGCCAGCAGCTTGGTTACAGGGGTGGTCGGGGAGCTGTTTTTT. It encodes CASSLVTGVVGELFF.